Each of the 4 T cell receptor beta chains below was sequenced from the same sample in a study of yellow fever vaccine responses in identical twins. TCRdb analysed the RT-PCR reads with MiXCR anew, one entry per CDR3 protein. Among some 20,000 distinct CDR3 sequences listed, over 70% were seen once. The sample in question was T cells from blood (PBMCs), unsorted or a sorted subset (not recorded which), obtained before or after yellow fever vaccination (not recorded which). The receptors derive from a woman aged 18-35 years who received the yellow fever vaccine.

This sequence joins TRBV4-3 and TRBJ1-5, with 10 bases lining up with TRBD1. Germline V CDR1 and CDR2: LGHNA, YSLEER. The CDR3 has 15 residues. The V and J ends lost 3 bases and 7 bases, in that order; junction bases with no gene match: 6. Here the CDR3 DNA reads TGCGCCAGCAGCCATGGGACAGGGGTCGCCCAGCCCCAGCATTTT. Its protein product is CASSHGTGVAQPQHF.

This chain uses TRBV2 with TRBJ2-5; TRBD2 matches 8 bases. V was clipped by 7 bases and J by 5 bases; unmatched bases: 6. There are 13 residues in the CDR3. Germline loops: CDR1 SNHLY, CDR2 FYNNEI. CDR3 residues: CASKLAEGETQYF. The CDR3 nucleotides are TGTGCCAGCAAACTAGCGGAAGGGGAGACCCAGTACTTC.

The V call is TRBV2, the J call TRBJ1-6; 7 nucleotides agree with TRBD1. V trimming: 6 bases; J trimming: 8 bases; junction bases outside the gene matches: 19. The CDR3 consists of 18 residues. Germline CDR1 reads SNHLY; CDR2 reads FYNNEI. For the CDR3, the DNA is TGTGCCAGCAGACAAAAGACAGGGAGGTTAATTTACGATTCACCCCTCCACTTT. Translated, it gives CASRQKTGRLIYDSPLHF.

The CDR3 loop reads CSVGYRVTYNEQFF. The CDR3 DNA sequence: TGCAGCGTTGGCTATAGGGTCACCTACAATGAGCAGTTCTTC. The chain carries TRBV29-1 and TRBJ2-1, with no clear D. CDR3 size: 14 residues. CDR1 and CDR2 from the germline V gene are SQVTM and ANQGSEA. V lost 4 bases to trimming and J lost 2 bases, with 12 bases between them.